A selection of T cell receptor beta chains follows, all from one sample in a study of control samples from healthy donors and cancer patients. Here immunoSEQ multiplex PCR was the method, and the copy in TCRdb shows in-frame clones only, minus some. The table includes some 130,000 clones, 91% detected once. Sequenced: blood. These receptors were collected from a young man in good health. Each CDR3 is given with its conserved first and last residue. Fields, in order: V gene, D gene, clone size, J gene, CDR3 protein, CDR3 DNA. D genes are given only for firm matches. Only part of the rows carry a size: once, few, many, or a class if the clone is expanded.

V: TRBV27; D: NA; size: once; J: TRBJ2-6; CDR3: CASSPLLSSGANVLTF; DNA: TGTGCCAGCAGTCCCCTCCTTAGCTCTGGGGCCAACGTCCTGACTTTC
V: TRBV4-1; D: NA; size: once; J: TRBJ1-1; CDR3: CASSPRSPSQRRNTEAFF; DNA: TGCGCCAGCAGCCCGCGCAGCCCATCACAACGCCGGAACACTGAAGCTTTCTTT
V: TRBV9; D: TRBD1; size: once; J: TRBJ1-1; CDR3: CASSVGGGSTEAFF; DNA: TGTGCCAGCAGCGTAGGAGGGGGCAGTACTGAAGCTTTCTTT
V: TRBV7-3; D: NA; size: NA; J: TRBJ2-1; CDR3: CASRQGGTLNNEQFF; DNA: TGTGCCAGCAGGCAGGGAGGGACACTCAACAATGAGCAGTTCTTC
V: TRBV25-1; D: TRBD1; size: NA; J: TRBJ2-6; CDR3: CASSEYGTALSGANVLTF; DNA: TGTGCCAGCAGTGAATACGGGACAGCCCTCTCTGGGGCCAACGTCCTGACTTTC
V: TRBV7-9; D: NA; size: once; J: TRBJ2-3; CDR3: CASSLGLPTDTQYF; DNA: TGTGCCAGCAGCTTAGGCCTGCCTACAGATACGCAGTATTTT
V: TRBV5-4; D: NA; size: few; J: TRBJ2-2; CDR3: CASSTGQYTGELFF; DNA: TGTGCCAGCAGCACAGGACAGTACACCGGGGAGCTGTTTTTT
V: TRBV5-5; D: NA; size: NA; J: TRBJ1-6; CDR3: CASTPVGGFNSPLHF; DNA: TGTGCCAGCACCCCCGTCGGGGGATTTAATTCACCCCTCCACTTT
V: TRBV29-1; D: NA; size: NA; J: TRBJ2-3; CDR3: CSVRLRTDTQYF; DNA: TGCAGCGTGCGACTGCGCACAGATACGCAGTATTTT
V: TRBV29-1; D: NA; size: once; J: TRBJ2-1; CDR3: CSVEAGTYYNEQFF; DNA: TGCAGCGTTGAAGCAGGGACGTACTACAATGAGCAGTTCTTC
V: TRBV19; D: TRBD2; size: once; J: TRBJ2-3; CDR3: CASSMSSGGTDTQYF; DNA: TGTGCCAGTAGTATGTCTAGCGGGGGCACAGATACGCAGTATTTT
V: TRBV7-9; D: TRBD1; size: NA; J: TRBJ1-6; CDR3: CASSLGTGLDSPLHF; DNA: TGTGCCAGCAGCTTAGGGACAGGGTTAGATTCACCCCTCCACTTT
V: TRBV2; D: TRBD1; size: NA; J: TRBJ2-3; CDR3: CASSADRGRDTQYF; DNA: TGTGCCAGCAGCGCCGACAGGGGGCGGGATACGCAGTATTTT
V: TRBV6-6; D: TRBD1; size: once; J: TRBJ1-2; CDR3: CASSTRQGANYGYTF; DNA: TGTGCCAGCAGTACGCGACAGGGGGCGAACTATGGCTACACCTTC
V: TRBV7-9; D: TRBD1; size: NA; J: TRBJ1-6; CDR3: CASSRLSGTAIDNSPLHF; DNA: TGTGCCAGCAGCCGACTCTCCGGGACAGCCATCGATAATTCACCCCTCCACTTT
V: TRBV6-5; D: NA; size: NA; J: TRBJ2-2; CDR3: CASSSGQNTGELFF; DNA: TGTGCCAGCTCCTCCGGACAGAACACCGGGGAGCTGTTTTTT
V: TRBV27; D: TRBD1; size: NA; J: TRBJ2-7; CDR3: CASRKLQGAHEQYF; DNA: TGTGCCAGCAGAAAACTCCAGGGGGCCCACGAGCAGTACTTC
V: TRBV6-4; D: TRBD2; size: few; J: TRBJ2-2; CDR3: CASSEAGDTGELFF; DNA: TGTGCCAGCAGTGAAGCGGGGGACACCGGGGAGCTGTTTTTT
V: TRBV6-4; D: NA; size: NA; J: TRBJ2-2; CDR3: CASSDSGQNTGELFF; DNA: TGTGCCAGCAGTGACTCGGGACAGAACACCGGGGAGCTGTTTTTT
V: TRBV5-1; D: NA; size: NA; J: TRBJ2-7; CDR3: CASSPPGRVYEQYF; DNA: TGCGCCAGCTCCCCCCCGGGGCGCGTCTACGAGCAGTACTTC